This T cell receptor beta chain is from a study of T cell responses to AZD1222 COVID-19 vaccine. V lost 6 bases to trimming and J lost 4 bases; unmatched junction nucleotides: 9. CDR3 length equals 15 residues. The germline gives CDR1 MRHNA, CDR2 SNTAGT. A word on this clone: The antigen is not known.

It was second doses at about 4 or about 12 weeks that were pooled. Study-level points and caveats: Nearly half of spike-specific TCRs reportedly target variant regions that are unmutated in the B.1.351 and B.1.1.7 variants. Only five to seven individuals given AZD1222 were seropositive at baseline.

Here immunoSEQ multiplex PCR was the method, and the copy in TCRdb shows in-frame clones only, minus some. The sample lists over 85,000 clones; 85% to 95% were seen once. The chain recombines TRBV6-4 with TRBJ2-1; 7 bases align to TRBD1. This receptor was identified in an adult who received the AZD1222 COVID-19 vaccine. The sample in question was peripheral blood, obtained 28 days after the second AZD1222 dose. CDR3 nucleotide sequence: TGTGCCAGCAGCCAACCCGGGACAGCATACAATGAGCAGTTCTTC. Its translation: CASSQPGTAYNEQFF.